These 6 T cell receptor beta chains originate from one sample sequenced in a study of shared clonotypes between healthy human individuals. The protocol was immunoSEQ multiplex PCR, while the TCRdb copy is restricted to in-frame clones and leaves out a portion. The repertoire holds 1.4 million or so clones, approximately 98.5% seen once, with approximately 0.4% in the top ten. Sequencing input: naive CD4+ T cells sorted from blood. Subset meaning: CD45RA+ positively selected. The receptors here all came from a young man in good health.

This rearrangement joins TRBV4-1 to TRBJ2-1, with 10 positions matching TRBD2. The ends lost 4 bases at V and 7 bases at J; junction bases unmatched: 13. The CDR3 consists of 17 residues. The germline gives CDR1 MGHRA, CDR2 YSYEKL. The CDR3 DNA sequence: TGCGCCAGCAGCCTGTACAGCAGCGGGAGGGCAAGGAATGAGCAGTTCTTC. Amino acid sequence: CASSLYSSGRARNEQFF.

The V call is TRBV7-9, the J call TRBJ1-4; D gene unclear. V was cut by 4 bases and J by 4 bases, with 10 bases left in between. CDR3 size: 14 residues. From germline, CDR1 is SEHNR and CDR2 FQNEAQ (reference sequence). CDR3 loop: CASSSIWDNEKLFF. The CDR3 DNA follows: TGTGCCAGCAGCTCCATTTGGGATAATGAAAAACTGTTTTTT.

The chain is built from TRBV5-1 and TRBJ2-3; 10 bases match TRBD1. In germline, CDR1 is SGHRS, CDR2 YFSETQ. The CDR3 has 15 residues. The V gene end was trimmed by 2 bases and the J gene end by 6 bases; junction bases not matched to a gene: 6. Here the CDR3 DNA reads TGCGCCAGCAGCTTAGGGACAGGGGTATCGGATACGCAGTATTTT. It is translated as CASSLGTGVSDTQYF.

The J gene is TRBJ1-4, the V gene TRBV29-1, with a tentative D call TRBD1 (5 bases). CDR3 size: 13 residues. Trimming removed 7 bases from V and 5 bases from J, with 14 bases in between. CDR1 is SQVTM and CDR2 is ANQGSEA in the germline V gene. The CDR3 DNA sequence: TGCAGCGCCAAAGGGCAGGGAAATGAAAAACTGTTTTTT. Translation gives CSAKGQGNEKLFF.

The chain has TRBV29-1 and TRBJ2-3; 7 bases are a match to TRBD1. CDR3 size: 14 residues. The germline gives CDR1 SQVTM, CDR2 ANQGSEA. The V gene end was trimmed by 4 bases and the J gene end by 5 bases; junction bases not matched to a gene: 9. The CDR3 is CSVVAERGRDTQYF. CDR3 nucleotides: TGCAGCGTTGTTGCTGAGAGGGGGCGAGATACGCAGTATTTT.

This chain uses TRBV6-4 with TRBJ2-7; maybe TRBD2 (5 bases). The CDR3 spans 14 residues. With 6 bases removed from V and 9 bases from J, the gap between germline ends came to 21 bases. Germline V CDR1 and CDR2: MRHNA, SNTAGT. In DNA form, the CDR3 reads TGTGCCAGCAGCCCAGAGGGCGGGTTTCGGGGGCAGTACTTC. Amino acids: CASSPEGGFRGQYF.